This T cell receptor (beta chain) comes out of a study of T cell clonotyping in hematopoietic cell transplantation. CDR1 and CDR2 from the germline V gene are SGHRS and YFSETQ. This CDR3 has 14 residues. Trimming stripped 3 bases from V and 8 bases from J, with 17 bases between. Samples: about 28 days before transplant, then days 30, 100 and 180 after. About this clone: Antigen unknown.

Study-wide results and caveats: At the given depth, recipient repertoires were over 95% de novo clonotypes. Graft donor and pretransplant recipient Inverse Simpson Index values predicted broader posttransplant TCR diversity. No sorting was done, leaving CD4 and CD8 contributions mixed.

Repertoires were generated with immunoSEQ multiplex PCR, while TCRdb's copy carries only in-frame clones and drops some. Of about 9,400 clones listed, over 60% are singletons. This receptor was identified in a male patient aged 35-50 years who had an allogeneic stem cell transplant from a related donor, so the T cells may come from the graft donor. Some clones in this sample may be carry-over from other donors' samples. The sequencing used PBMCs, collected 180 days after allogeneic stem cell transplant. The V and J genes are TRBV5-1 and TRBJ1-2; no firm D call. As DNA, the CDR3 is TGCGCCAGCAGCTCCCTAGACCCCTCGGACGGCTACACCTTC. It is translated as CASSSLDPSDGYTF.